This TCR beta chain stems from a study of T cell responses to AZD1222 COVID-19 vaccine. On this clone: Its antigen is not known.

Broader study findings: White British people made up most donors, females outnumbered males, and clonal diversity was possibly underestimated. After two AZD1222 doses, spike-specific TCR breadth and depth rose versus day 0.

Second-dose recipients at about 4 or about 12 weeks were treated as one pooled group. The method was immunoSEQ multiplex PCR; TCRdb's version includes in-frame clones alone and lacks a portion of them. The sample lists about 34,000 clones; around 78% were seen once. The receptor comes from an adult who received the AZD1222 COVID-19 vaccine. The starting material was peripheral blood, obtained 28 days after the second AZD1222 dose.

The CDR3 DNA sequence: TGTGCCATCGGAGCGGGGCGAGGGGGAAGCAATGAGCAGTTCTTC. Amino acid sequence: CAIGAGRGGSNEQFF. V is TRBV10-3 and J is TRBJ2-1; D is possibly TRBD2 (7 bases). Trimming cost V 8 bases and J 6 bases, with 20 bases left between them. Germline V lookup: CDR1 ENHRY, CDR2 SYGVKD. The CDR3 is 15 amino acids.